This T cell receptor beta chain is from a study of cytomegalovirus exposure and HLA in healthy donors. Notes on the study in general: When analyzed later, a missense DCLRE1C variant was found to be linked to TCR beta V- and J-gene trimming. TCR beta sequences numbering some 17,000 were associated with HLA alleles at 0.05 false discovery rate in a later analysis.

This CDR3 is 15 amino acids long. Germline V CDR1 and CDR2: SGHDT, YYEEEE. Trimming removed 4 bases at V and 5 bases at J, with 15 bases between. Remarks on this clone: The antigen remains undetermined.

The study ran its PCR with 60 Vbeta and 13 Jbeta primers. Measured with immunoSEQ multiplex PCR; TCRdb has only the in-frame clones, and not every one. The sample gives 150,000 to 200,000 clones, about 59% of which show up once; 2.5% to 3.5% is in the top ten. This receptor was identified in a man aged 35 to 55 in good health and CMV-seronegative. V is TRBV5-6 and J is TRBJ1-4, with D unresolved. The specimen was PBMCs. The CDR3 sequence: CASSPGGISNEKLFF. The CDR3 region has the DNA TGTGCCAGCAGCCCGGGAGGGATTTCCAATGAAAAACTGTTTTTT.